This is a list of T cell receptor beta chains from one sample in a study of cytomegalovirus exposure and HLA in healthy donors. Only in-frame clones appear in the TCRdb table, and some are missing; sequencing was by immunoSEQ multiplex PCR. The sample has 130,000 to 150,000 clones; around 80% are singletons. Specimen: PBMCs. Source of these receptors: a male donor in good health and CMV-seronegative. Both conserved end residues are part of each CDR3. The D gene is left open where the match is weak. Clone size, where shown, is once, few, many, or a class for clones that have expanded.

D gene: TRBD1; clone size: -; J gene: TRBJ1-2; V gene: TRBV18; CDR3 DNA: TGTGCCAGCTCACCATTCACAGGGGAGAAGGCTGGCTACACCTTC; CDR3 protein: CASSPFTGEKAGYTF
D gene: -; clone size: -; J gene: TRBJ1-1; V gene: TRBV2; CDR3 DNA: TGTGCCAGCTCGCGGTACACTGAAGCTTTCTTT; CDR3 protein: CASSRYTEAFF
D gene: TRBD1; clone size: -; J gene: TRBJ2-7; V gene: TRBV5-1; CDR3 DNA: TGCGCCAGCAGCCCATGGACAGGGTCGGGCGAGCAGTACTTC; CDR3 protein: CASSPWTGSGEQYF
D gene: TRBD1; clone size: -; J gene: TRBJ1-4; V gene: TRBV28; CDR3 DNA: TGTGCCAGCAGGATGACAGGGAAAAATGAAAAACTGTTTTTT; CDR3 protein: CASRMTGKNEKLFF
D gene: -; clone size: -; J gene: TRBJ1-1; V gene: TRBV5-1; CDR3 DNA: TGCGCCAGCAGCTTGGCGATGGGGGGTGGCACTGAAGCTTTCTTT; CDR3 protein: CASSLAMGGGTEAFF
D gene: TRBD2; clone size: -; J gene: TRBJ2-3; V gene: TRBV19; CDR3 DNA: TGTGCCAGTGCCCAGCGGGGGGGATTCACAGATACGCAGTATTTT; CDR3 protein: CASAQRGGFTDTQYF
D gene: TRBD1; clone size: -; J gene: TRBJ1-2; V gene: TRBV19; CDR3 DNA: TGTGCCAGTAGTGCGCCGGGACAGGGAAACTATGGCTACACCTTC; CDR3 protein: CASSAPGQGNYGYTF
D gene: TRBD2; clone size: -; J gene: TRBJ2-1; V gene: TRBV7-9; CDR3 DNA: TGTGCCAGCAGCTTAGAGAGGCTAGCGGCCTACAATGAGCAGTTCTTC; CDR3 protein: CASSLERLAAYNEQFF
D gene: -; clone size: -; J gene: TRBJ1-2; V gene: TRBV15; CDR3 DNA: TGTGCCACCAGCCCGCGACCCGGTACGGGGGGCTACACCTTC; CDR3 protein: CATSPRPGTGGYTF
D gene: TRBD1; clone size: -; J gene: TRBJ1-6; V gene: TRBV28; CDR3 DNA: TGTGCCAGCAGTTTAGGCAGGGGGCTAATCGGATCACCCCTCCACTTT; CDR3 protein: CASSLGRGLIGSPLHF
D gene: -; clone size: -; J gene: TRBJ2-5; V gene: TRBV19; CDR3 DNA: TGTGCCAGTAGGCCTCAGGGGCCCGGCCAAGAGACCCAGTACTTC; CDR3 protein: CASRPQGPGQETQYF
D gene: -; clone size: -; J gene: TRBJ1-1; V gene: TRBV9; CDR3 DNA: TGTGCCGGAGCACAGGGTCCGAACACTGAAGCTTTCTTT; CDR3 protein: CAGAQGPNTEAFF
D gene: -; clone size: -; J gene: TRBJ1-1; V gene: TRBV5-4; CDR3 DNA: TGTGCCAGCAGCTTGAGAGCAGGCCCCTTTCCTGAAGCTTTCTTT; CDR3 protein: CASSLRAGPFPEAFF
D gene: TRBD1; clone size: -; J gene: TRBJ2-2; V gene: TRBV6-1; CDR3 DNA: TGTGCCAGCAGTGAAACAGGGGCTACCACCGGGGAGCTGTTTTTT; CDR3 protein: CASSETGATTGELFF
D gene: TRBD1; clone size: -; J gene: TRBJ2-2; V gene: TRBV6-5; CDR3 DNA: TGTGCCAGCAGTTACGGAACAGGGGGCTCGTCCGGGGAGCTGTTTTTT; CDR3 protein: CASSYGTGGSSGELFF
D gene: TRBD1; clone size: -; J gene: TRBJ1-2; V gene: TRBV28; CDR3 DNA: TGTGCCAGCAGTGACAGGGGAGGCTACACCTTC; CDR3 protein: CASSDRGGYTF
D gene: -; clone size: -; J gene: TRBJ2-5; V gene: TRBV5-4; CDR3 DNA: TGTGCCAGCAGCCTACCAGGGCCAGGTGTCCAAGAGACCCAGTACTTC; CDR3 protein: CASSLPGPGVQETQYF
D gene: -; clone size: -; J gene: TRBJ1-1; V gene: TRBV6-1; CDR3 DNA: TGTGCCGGCAGCGACCGGGGTCGAAGTACTGAAGCTTTCTTT; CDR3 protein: CAGSDRGRSTEAFF
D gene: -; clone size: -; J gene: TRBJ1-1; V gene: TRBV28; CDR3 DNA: TGTGCCAGCAGTTTAAGGGGTAAAGCTTTCTTT; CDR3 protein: CASSLRGKAFF
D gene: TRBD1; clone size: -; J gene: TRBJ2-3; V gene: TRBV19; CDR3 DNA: TGTGCCAGTACCTCACTAGACAGGGTGAACACAGATACGCAGTATTTT; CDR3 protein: CASTSLDRVNTDTQYF
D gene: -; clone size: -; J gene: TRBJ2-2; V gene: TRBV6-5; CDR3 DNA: TGTGCCAGCAGTTCCCTATCGGGGGAGCAGGCCGGGGAGCTGTTTTTT; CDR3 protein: CASSSLSGEQAGELFF
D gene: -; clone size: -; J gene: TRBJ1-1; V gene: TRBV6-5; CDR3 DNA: TGTGCCAGCAGTTACACAGGGTTGGGCACTGAAGCTTTCTTT; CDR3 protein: CASSYTGLGTEAFF
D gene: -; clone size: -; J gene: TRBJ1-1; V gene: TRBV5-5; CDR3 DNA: TGTGCCAGCAGTGCTCAGGGCGGCACTGAAGCTTTCTTT; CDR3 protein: CASSAQGGTEAFF
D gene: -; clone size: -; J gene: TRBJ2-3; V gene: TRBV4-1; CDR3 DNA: TGCGCCAGCAGCCAAGGGGCGTCGGATACGCAGTATTTT; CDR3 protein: CASSQGASDTQYF
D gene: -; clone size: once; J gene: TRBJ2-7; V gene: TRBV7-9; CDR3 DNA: TGTGCCAGCATAATACCCGGGGGAAACGAGCAGTACTTC; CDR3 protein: CASIIPGGNEQYF
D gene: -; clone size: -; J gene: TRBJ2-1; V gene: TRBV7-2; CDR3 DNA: TGTGCCAGCAGCTTAGGGTACATCAACAATGAGCAGTTCTTC; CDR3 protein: CASSLGYINNEQFF
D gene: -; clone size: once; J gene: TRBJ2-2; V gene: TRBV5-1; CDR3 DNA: TGCGCCAGCGGCGGAGGGGGCAGAGCCGGGGAGCTGTTTTTT; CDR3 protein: CASGGGGRAGELFF